This T cell receptor beta chain was recovered during a study of blood T cell repertoires in COVID-19. In the study overall: Some COVID-19 samples were acute and others convalescent; all came from the United States, Italy and Spain. Nucleic acid was either cDNA or gDNA, and it came from T cells, B-cell-depleted T cells, or PBMCs.

Methods used by the authors: Reference gene primer amplification gave estimated nucleated cell counts. The assay was immunoSEQ multiplex PCR, and TCRdb's table has in-frame clones only and misses some. V, J and clone size are taken as reported in that table, and D and trimming were inferred from the DNA itself. The table has some 250,000 clones, around 88% seen once. V lost 5 bases, J lost 2 bases, and 13 bases lay in between. The CDR3 has 14 residues. The germline V gene has CDR1 MNHEY and CDR2 SMNVEV (reference sequence). Sequenced material: peripheral blood. This clonotype was obtained from a man older than 75 with acute or convalescent COVID-19. J is TRBJ2-7 and V is TRBV27, with D perhaps matching TRBD2 (5 bases). The DNA for the CDR3 is TGTGCCAGCAGTGGTCTAGCCCTACCCTACGAGCAGTACTTC. Translated, it gives CASSGLALPYEQYF.